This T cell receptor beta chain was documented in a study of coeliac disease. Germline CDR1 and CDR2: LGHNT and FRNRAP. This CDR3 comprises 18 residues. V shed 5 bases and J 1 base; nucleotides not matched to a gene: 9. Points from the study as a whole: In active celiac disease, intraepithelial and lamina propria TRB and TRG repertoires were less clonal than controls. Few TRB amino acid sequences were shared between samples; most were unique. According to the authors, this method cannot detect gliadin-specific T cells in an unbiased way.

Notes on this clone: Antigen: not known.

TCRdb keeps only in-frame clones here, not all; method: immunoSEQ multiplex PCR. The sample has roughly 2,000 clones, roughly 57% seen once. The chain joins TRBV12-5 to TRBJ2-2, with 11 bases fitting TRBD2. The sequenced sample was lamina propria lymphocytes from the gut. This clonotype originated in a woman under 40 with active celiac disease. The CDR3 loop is CASGLAGGTQLNTGELFF. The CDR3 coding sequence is TGTGCTAGTGGTCTAGCGGGGGGTACCCAATTGAACACCGGGGAGCTGTTTTTT.